This T cell receptor beta chain appears in the sequencing data of a study of PD-L1 blockade in urothelial cancer. The trim removed 0 bases at V and 4 bases at J, leaving 14 bases unmatched. Germline CDR1 reads SGDLS; CDR2 reads YYNGEE. This CDR3 region has 18 residues. Study results and limitations: Clonality of blood TCR below the median before treatment predicted better survival. Tumor-associated TCR clones expanded more in blood at 3 weeks in patients with durable benefit.

Samples spanned pretreatment and treatment, with 1 to 8 time points per patient. A word on this clone: Its antigen is undetermined.

Data came from immunoSEQ multiplex PCR; TCRdb stores just in-frame clones and leaves some out. This repertoire shows some 100,000 clones, 91% found once; its top ten account for approximately 1%. This chain uses TRBV9 with TRBJ2-5; 8 bases align to TRBD2. The sequencing used PBMCs, collected around atezolizumab (anti-PD-L1) treatment. The receptor was isolated from a woman at least 80 years old with urothelial cancer. CDR3 nucleotides: TGTGCCAGCAGCGTAGTCCGGGCGGTGCGGGAGGCCCCAGAGACCCAGTACTTC. The encoded protein is CASSVVRAVREAPETQYF. Filled out from reference TRBV9 and TRBJ2-5, the complete variable domain reads DSGVTQTPKHLITATGQRVTLRCSPRSGDLSVYWYQQSLDQGLQFLIQYYNGEERAKGNILERFSAQQFPDLHSELNLSSLELGDSALYFCASSVVRAVREAPETQYFGPGTRLLVL.